This record looks at one TCR beta chain sequence and its context. The antigen remains unidentified. Clones were sequenced by immunoSEQ multiplex PCR, and TCRdb holds only the in-frame ones, with some missing. The data contain around 33,000 clones, about 87% of them singletons. The CDR3 contains 15 residues. Germline V CDR1 and CDR2: SGHVS, FQNEAQ. V was pared by 2 bases and J by 4 bases, with 12 bases between. The data were obtained in a study of STAT5B mutations in CD4+ large granular lymphocyte leukemia. Turning to the study itself: Healthy donors showed HLA-associated enrichment of the CDR3 'QG' motif.

Study results and caveats: Without HLA matching, higher CD4+ than CD8+ T-LGLL clonality could reflect small sample size. 8/27 top patient clones versus 2/35 control clones were TRBV06-family.

The rearrangement uses TRBV7-8 and TRBJ1-5, with unresolved D. This sequence originates from a human donor in good health. Sequenced sample: CD4+ T cells from blood buffy coats. CDR3 DNA sequence: TGTGCCAGCAGCTTACCGGCCAGCCTTAATCAGCCCCAGCATTTT. Its protein is CASSLPASLNQPQHF.